Below are 13 T cell receptor beta chains sequenced from a single sample in a study of shared clonotypes between healthy human individuals. Measured with immunoSEQ multiplex PCR; TCRdb has only the in-frame clones, and not every one. Here the sample spans roughly 1,100,000 clones, about 74% being singletons. The sample comprised memory CD4+ T cells sorted from blood. Described subset: CD45RA-negative fraction. The receptors come from a man between 18 and 35 years old in good health.

CDR3 amino acids: CASSFRQGDGYTF. The CDR3 DNA follows: TGTGCCAGCAGCTTCCGACAGGGAGATGGCTACACCTTC. The chain employs TRBV5-4 and TRBJ1-2; 7 nucleotides line up with TRBD1. The CDR3 loop spans 13 amino acids. From germline, CDR1 is SGHNT and CDR2 YYREEE (reference sequence). J gave up 6 bases and V 2 bases, and 4 bases lay outside the gene matches.

A few counts support this clone. The chain carries TRBV6-5 and TRBJ2-7, with D possibly TRBD2 on 5 matching bases. The V and J ends lost 2 bases and 0 bases respectively, with 8 bases between them. Germline V lookup: CDR1 MNHEY, CDR2 SVGAGI. The CDR3 length is 14 residues. DNA of the CDR3: TGTGCCAGCAGTTACGCCGGGAACTCCTACGAGCAGTACTTC. Translated, it gives CASSYAGNSYEQYF.

V is TRBV6-1 and J is TRBJ2-3, with 9 bases that match TRBD2. Germline V gene data show CDR1 as MNHNS and CDR2 as SASEGT. CDR3 size: 18 residues. The junction had 9 bases not matched to a gene; V was cut back by 0 bases and J by 2 bases. The chain's CDR3 is CASSEAVASGTYTDTQYF. CDR3 nucleotides: TGTGCCAGCAGTGAAGCAGTCGCTAGCGGGACGTACACAGATACGCAGTATTTT.

Notes on this clone: This sequence is one base from a far larger clone and is likely a read error. Other DNA variants within this sample encode the same CDR3. This sequence joins TRBV7-2 and TRBJ2-5; 8 bases map to TRBD1. Trimming cost V 5 bases and J 2 bases; bases outside gene matches: 1. Per germline, CDR1 SGHTA and CDR2 FQGNSA. CDR3 length: 13 residues. The CDR3 region is CASSRDRQETQYF. CDR3 bases: TGTGCCAGCAGCCGGGACAGGCAAGAGACCCAGTACTTC.

This sequence joins TRBV4-2 and TRBJ2-5, with 10 bases identical to TRBD2. The CDR3 is 16 amino acids. Per the germline V gene, CDR1 is LGHNA and CDR2 is YNFKEQ. V lost 1 base and J lost 3; bases outside the gene matches: 5. The CDR3 is CASSQGSGGAKETQYF. The CDR3, as DNA: TGTGCCAGCAGCCAAGGAAGCGGGGGGGCCAAAGAGACCCAGTACTTC.

The CDR3 region is CASSLGDRGGEQYF. The CDR3 nucleotides are TGCGCCAGCAGCCTAGGGGACAGGGGAGGCGAGCAGTACTTC. This chain uses TRBV4-1 with TRBJ2-7; 10 nucleotides match TRBD1. V was clipped by 4 bases and J by 6 bases; unmatched bases: 6. Germline V lookup: CDR1 MGHRA, CDR2 YSYEKL. This CDR3 spans 14 amino acids.

This clone occurred a few times. This rearrangement joins TRBV30 to TRBJ1-2, with 7 bases fitting TRBD1. Germline CDR1 GTSNPN, CDR2 SVGIG (reference sequence). The CDR3 covers 13 residues. V lost 2 bases, J lost 9 bases, and 9 bases stayed unmatched. The CDR3 coding sequence is TGTGCCTGGAGTTGGGACAGAACTCTGAGCTACACCTTC. Its translation is CAWSWDRTLSYTF.

This clone was found a few times. The chain couples TRBV7-9 to TRBJ2-1, with TRBD2 identical over 8 bases. CDR1 and CDR2 (germline): SEHNR, FQNEAQ (reference sequence). V lost 3 bases, J lost 5 bases, and 6 bases stayed unmatched. The length of the CDR3 is 15 residues. CDR3 residues: CASSFGLASNNEQFF. The DNA of the CDR3 is TGTGCCAGCAGCTTTGGACTAGCAAGCAACAATGAGCAGTTCTTC.

V and J are TRBV5-1 and TRBJ2-1; D may be TRBD1 or TRBD2 (5 bases each). The CDR3 runs 15 residues. Germline V CDR1 and CDR2: SGHRS, YFSETQ. V was clipped by 0 bases and J by 7 bases, with 14 bases between them. For the CDR3, the DNA is TGCGCCAGCAGCTTGGGCCAGGGACGCAATAATGAGCAGTTCTTC. Protein product: CASSLGQGRNNEQFF.

This clone turned up a few times. The rearrangement uses TRBV12-5 and TRBJ2-5, with 11 bases aligning to TRBD2. Per germline, CDR1 LGHNT and CDR2 FRNRAP. J was trimmed by 4 bases and V by 3 bases; bases with no gene match: 10. The CDR3 has 17 residues. CDR3: CASGFSVAGGLIETQYF. CDR3 sequence (DNA): TGTGCTAGTGGTTTTAGTGTAGCGGGGGGGCTCATAGAGACCCAGTACTTC.

The chain has TRBV12-5 and TRBJ2-2, with D unclear. Trimming pared 6 bases from V and 4 bases from J, leaving 12 bases between. The germline gives CDR1 LGHNT, CDR2 FRNRAP. The CDR3 runs to 14 residues. The CDR3 region has the DNA TGTGCTAGTGGGCGACTGCCGTCCACCGGGGAGCTGTTTTTT. As protein: CASGRLPSTGELFF.

The chain joins TRBV6-5 to TRBJ2-7; D possibly corresponds to TRBD1 (6 bases). The CDR3 runs 16 residues. The germline gives CDR1 MNHEY, CDR2 SVGAGI. Between the trimmed V and J ends, which lost 0 bases and 3 bases, there was a span of 15 bases. CDR3 residues: CASSYSPPGAFYEQYF. The CDR3 DNA reads TGTGCCAGCAGTTACTCTCCTCCAGGGGCATTCTACGAGCAGTACTTC.

V usage is TRBV5-4 and J usage is TRBJ2-3; 9 bases line up with TRBD2. Trimming took 4 bases from V and 0 from J; bases not matched to a gene: 6. Germline assignment: CDR1 SGHNT and CDR2 YYREEE (reference sequence). The CDR3 sequence is 16 residues long. The CDR3 region is CASSLFSGSSTDTQYF. The CDR3 region has the DNA TGTGCCAGCAGCCTTTTTAGCGGGAGTAGCACAGATACGCAGTATTTT.